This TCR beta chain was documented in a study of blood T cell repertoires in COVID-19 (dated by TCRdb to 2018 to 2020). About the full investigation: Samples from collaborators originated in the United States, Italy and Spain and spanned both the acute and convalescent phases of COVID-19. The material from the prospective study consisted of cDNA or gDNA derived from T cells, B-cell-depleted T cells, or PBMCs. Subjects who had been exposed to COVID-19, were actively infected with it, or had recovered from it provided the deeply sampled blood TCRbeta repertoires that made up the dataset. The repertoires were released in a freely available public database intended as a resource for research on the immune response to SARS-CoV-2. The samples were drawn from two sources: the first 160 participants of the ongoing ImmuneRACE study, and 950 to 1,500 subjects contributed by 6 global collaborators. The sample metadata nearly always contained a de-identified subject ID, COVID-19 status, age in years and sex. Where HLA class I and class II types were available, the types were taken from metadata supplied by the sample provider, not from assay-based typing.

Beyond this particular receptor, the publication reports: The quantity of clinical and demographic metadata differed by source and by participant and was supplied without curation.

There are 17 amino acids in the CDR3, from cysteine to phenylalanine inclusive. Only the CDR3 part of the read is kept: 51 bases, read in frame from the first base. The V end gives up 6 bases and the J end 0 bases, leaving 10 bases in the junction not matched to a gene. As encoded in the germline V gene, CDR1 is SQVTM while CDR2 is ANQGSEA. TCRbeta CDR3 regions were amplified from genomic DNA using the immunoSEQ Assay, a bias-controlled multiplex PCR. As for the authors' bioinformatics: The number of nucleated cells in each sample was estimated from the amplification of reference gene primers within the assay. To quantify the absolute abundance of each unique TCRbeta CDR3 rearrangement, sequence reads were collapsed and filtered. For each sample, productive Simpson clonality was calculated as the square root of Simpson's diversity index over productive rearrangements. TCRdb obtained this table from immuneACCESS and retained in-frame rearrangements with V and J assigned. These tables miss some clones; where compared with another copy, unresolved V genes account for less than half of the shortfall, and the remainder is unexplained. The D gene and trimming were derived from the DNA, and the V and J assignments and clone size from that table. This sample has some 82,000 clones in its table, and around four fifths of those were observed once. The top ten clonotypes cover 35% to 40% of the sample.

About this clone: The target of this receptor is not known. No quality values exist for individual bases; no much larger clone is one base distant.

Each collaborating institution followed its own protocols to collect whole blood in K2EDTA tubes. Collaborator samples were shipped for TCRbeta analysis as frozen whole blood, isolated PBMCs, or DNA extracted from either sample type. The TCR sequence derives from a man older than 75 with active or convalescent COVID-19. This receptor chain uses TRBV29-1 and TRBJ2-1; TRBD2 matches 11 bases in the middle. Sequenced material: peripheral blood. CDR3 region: CSVPGLAGGGSYNEQFF. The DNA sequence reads TGCAGCGTCCCGGGGCTAGCGGGAGGAGGCTCCTACAATGAGCAGTTCTTC.